This TCR beta chain emerged from a study of OX40 agonist ivuxolimab in advanced cancers. About the research overall: Patients' therapy was ivuxolimab, an antibody that acts as an agonist of OX40 (CD134). Checkpoint inhibitors had been given previously to around 38% of patients.

Method: immunoSEQ multiplex PCR; TCRdb's copy keeps in-frame clones and lacks some. The sample gives roughly 90,000 clones, less than 95% of which show up once; about 8.7% is in the top ten. The CDR3 runs 12 residues. With 10 bases removed from V and 6 bases from J, the gap between germline ends came to 15 bases. Germline V gene data show CDR1 as MNHNS and CDR2 as SASEGT. This clone was counted a single time. A history of autoimmune disease or systemic immunosuppression excluded patients. This clonotype originated in an adult with an advanced solid tumor such as melanoma, head and neck, liver or kidney cancer. The chain couples TRBV6-1 to TRBJ1-1; D not resolved. Sample: CD4+ or CD8+ T cells sorted from blood, taken in a trial of the OX40 agonist ivuxolimab. For the CDR3, the DNA is TGTGCCATTGGACTGTGGGCTGCTGAAGCTTTCTTT. It encodes CAIGLWAAEAFF.